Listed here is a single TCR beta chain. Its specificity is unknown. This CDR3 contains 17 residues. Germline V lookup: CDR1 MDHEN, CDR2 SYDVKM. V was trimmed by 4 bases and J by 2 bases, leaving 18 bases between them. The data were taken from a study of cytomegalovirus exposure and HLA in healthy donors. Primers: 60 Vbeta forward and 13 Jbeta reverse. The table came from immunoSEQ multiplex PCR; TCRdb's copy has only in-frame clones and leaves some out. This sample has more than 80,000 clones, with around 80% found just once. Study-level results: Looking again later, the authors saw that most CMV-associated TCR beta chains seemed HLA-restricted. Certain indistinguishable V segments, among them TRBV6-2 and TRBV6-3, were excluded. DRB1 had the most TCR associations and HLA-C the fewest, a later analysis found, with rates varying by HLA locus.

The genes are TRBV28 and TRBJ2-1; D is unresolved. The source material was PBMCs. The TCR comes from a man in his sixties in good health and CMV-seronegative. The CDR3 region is CASSSAAFSVPYNEQFF. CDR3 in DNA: TGTGCCAGCAGTTCCGCCGCATTTTCGGTCCCCTACAATGAGCAGTTCTTC.